This TCR beta chain appears in the sequencing data of a study of T-cell memory formation after mild COVID-19. Turning to the study itself: Most TCR clusters belonged to a single donor. Whole-study results and caveats: Contracting clones from day 15 to 85 had balanced CD4/CD8; later expanders favoured CD4+. Cross-reactive memory appears to have joined, as suggested by some responding clones showing up in pre-infection memory. Confirmation of SARS-CoV-2 specificity was lacking for second-wave clones peaking day 37.

TCRdb analysed the 5' RACE reads with MiXCR anew, one entry per CDR3 protein. Seen here are approximately 150,000 distinct CDR3 sequences, about 14% observed once, and the top ten hold roughly 14%. There are a few counts of this clonotype. Its target is not known. CDR1 KGHDR and CDR2 SFDVKD come from the germline V gene. The length of the CDR3 is 16 residues. J was trimmed by 0 bases and V by 3 bases; bases with no gene match: 2. The chain uses TRBV24-1 and TRBJ2-1; 9 bases agree with TRBD1. Sequencing input: PBMCs or a T cell subset sorted from them (not recorded which). The source of this sequence is an adult woman who had mild COVID-19 (a few samples of this study predate the infection). Cell type and time point are not known. CDR3 amino acids: CATSDVTGGSYNEQFF. For the CDR3, the DNA is TGTGCCACCAGTGATGTGACAGGGGGCTCCTACAATGAGCAGTTCTTC.